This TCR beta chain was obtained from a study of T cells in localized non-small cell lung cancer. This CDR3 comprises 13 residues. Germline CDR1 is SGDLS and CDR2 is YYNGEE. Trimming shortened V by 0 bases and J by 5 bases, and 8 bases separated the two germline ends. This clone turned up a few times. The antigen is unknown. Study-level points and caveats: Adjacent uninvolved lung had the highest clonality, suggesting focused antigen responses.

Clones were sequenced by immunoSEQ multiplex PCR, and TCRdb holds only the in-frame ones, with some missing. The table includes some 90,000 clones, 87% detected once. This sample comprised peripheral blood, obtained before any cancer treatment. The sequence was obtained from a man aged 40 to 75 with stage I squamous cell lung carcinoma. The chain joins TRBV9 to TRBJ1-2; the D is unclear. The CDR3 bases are TGTGCCAGCAGCGTAGAGCACGGATATGGCTACACCTTC. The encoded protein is CASSVEHGYGYTF.